This is a list of T cell receptor beta chains from one sample in a study of T cells in Graves' hyperthyroidism and ophthalmopathy. TCRdb recomputed calls from the multiplex PCR reads with MiXCR, one row per CDR3 protein. The table includes around 580,000 distinct CDR3 sequences, 16% detected once. Sequenced input: blood. The receptors derive from a woman aged 18 to 35 with Graves' hyperthyroidism. CDR3s include the opening cysteine and the closing phenylalanine or tryptophan. Not every row has a clone size; where given, it reads once, few, many or a size class.

abundance | len | v_gene | CDR3aa
many | 14 | TRBV20-1 | CSARVGAPNTEAFF
many | 16 | TRBV27 | CASRLSADFGPTEAFF
many | 14 | TRBV20-1 | CSARDRIRGQTQYF
many | 15 | TRBV28 | CASSPPRGAKNIQYF
many | 15 | TRBV27 | CASSLEGTYNSPLHF
- | 15 | TRBV3-1 | CASSQDDSSGYEQYF
many | 16 | TRBV6-1 | CASSPPFRGGPYGYTF
many | 15 | TRBV10-2 | CASRKYRGLNTEAFF
many | 16 | TRBV20-1 | CSARTGTGRTLLGYTF
- | 16 | TRBV27 | CASSPRSGTGGYEQYF
many | 18 | TRBV6-2/TRBV6-3 | CASTPVREATTPYNEQFF
- | 14 | TRBV6-5 | CASRRQGQDTEAFF
once | 16 | TRBV15 | CATSRDWDSTADTQYF
many | 14 | TRBV20-1 | CSAASASSYNEQFF
- | 15 | TRBV19 | CASGWTSGGADTQYF
- | 15 | TRBV9 | CASSTRSTGGYGYTF
many | 15 | TRBV28 | CASSLIVRGGYGYTF
- | 14 | TRBV29-1 | CSAVTGTGVYEQYF
- | 14 | TRBV12-5 | CASGLGDGNSPLHF
few | 14 | TRBV7-9 | CASSPRDAGYEQYF
many | 14 | TRBV11-3 | CASSPPGGMTEAFF
few | 14 | TRBV6-1 | CASSRLQGLHEQFF
many | 17 | TRBV24-1 | CATSEPGGLGGRNEQFF
- | 12 | TRBV12-3/TRBV12-4 | CASRGGGGPLHF
- | 14 | TRBV20-1 | CSAKPGPLGTEAFF
many | 15 | TRBV12-3/TRBV12-4 | CASRVQRVYTGELFF
- | 17 | TRBV9 | CASSVGLGGRAGDEQFF
few | 12 | TRBV7-2 | CASSRYTWEQYF
many | 17 | TRBV11-3 | CASSLVLSGAPYNEQFF
- | 16 | TRBV27 | CASSSRTSGVQETQYF
many | 15 | TRBV7-3 | CASSADGGITDTQYF
- | 13 | TRBV9 | CASSSRPEETQYF
few | 17 | TRBV7-9 | CASSFLLAGDVGDTQYF
many | 14 | TRBV12-3/TRBV12-4 | CASSLTASNQPQHF
few | 16 | TRBV9 | CASSPWEGRRNEKLFF
few | 14 | TRBV24-1 | CATRGAGNTGELFF
few | 13 | TRBV10-3 | CAISLDRFEKLFF
few | 15 | TRBV4-3 | CASSPSWGLQYEQYF
- | 15 | TRBV24-1 | CATSRLVGNDNEQFF
many | 13 | TRBV28 | CASSSPGYNEQFF
few | 15 | TRBV27 | CASSSTTGPGNTIYF
many | 14 | TRBV6-1 | CASSEQPTKYEQYF
- | 15 | TRBV5-5 | CASSLGGAEYNEQFF
- | 14 | TRBV2 | CASNLGTGNSPLHF
- | 14 | TRBV14 | CASSQEWAAYEQYF
- | 16 | TRBV7-9 | CASSPIPSRITDTQYF
many | 14 | TRBV12-3/TRBV12-4 | CASSLGGGFEPQHF
once | 17 | TRBV19 | CASSIRRSDVLGEKLFF
few | 17 | TRBV30 | CAWSGGSGSISYNEQFF
many | 14 | TRBV6-1 | CASSSGLSKDTQYF
- | 15 | TRBV20-1 | CSARPPGQGHEKLFF
once | 15 | TRBV30 | CAWSVGVAGGETQYF